This is a list of T cell receptor beta chains from one sample in a study of T cell responses to AZD1222 COVID-19 vaccine. TCRdb's copy holds only in-frame clones and misses some; the assay was immunoSEQ multiplex PCR. The sample includes more than 100,000 clones, 85% to 90% of them seen just once. Sequencing was performed on peripheral blood, taken on day 0 of AZD1222 vaccination. Receptors originate from an adult in good health. CDR3s include the opening cysteine and the closing phenylalanine or tryptophan. The order of the fields is CDR3 protein, CDR3 DNA, clone size, J gene, D gene, V gene. The D gene is left open where the match is weak. Not every row has a clone size; where given, it reads once, few, many or a size class.

CDR3aa: CAITPDTRLLPEAFF; CDR3nt: TGTGCCATCACCCCGGACACCAGACTTTTGCCTGAAGCTTTCTTT; abundance: once; j_gene: TRBJ1-1; d_gene: -; v_gene: TRBV10-3
CDR3aa: CASSLGRSTYEQYF; CDR3nt: TGTGCCAGCAGCTTAGGAAGGTCCACCTACGAGCAGTACTTC; abundance: -; j_gene: TRBJ2-7; d_gene: -; v_gene: TRBV5-6
CDR3aa: CAISESPGRGSNTEAFF; CDR3nt: TGTGCCATCAGTGAGTCTCCGGGAAGGGGCTCGAACACTGAAGCTTTCTTT; abundance: few; j_gene: TRBJ1-1; d_gene: -; v_gene: TRBV10-3
CDR3aa: CARSFGNSPLHF; CDR3nt: TGTGCCAGAAGCTTCGGGAATTCACCCCTCCACTTT; abundance: once; j_gene: TRBJ1-6; d_gene: -; v_gene: TRBV5-3
CDR3aa: CASSIPWTGMPSNTEAFF; CDR3nt: TGTGCCAGTAGTATCCCTTGGACAGGGATGCCTTCGAACACTGAAGCTTTCTTT; abundance: -; j_gene: TRBJ1-1; d_gene: TRBD1; v_gene: TRBV19
CDR3aa: CASSTIGQGRTGELFF; CDR3nt: TGTGCCAGCAGCACCATTGGACAGGGGCGCACCGGGGAGCTGTTTTTT; abundance: -; j_gene: TRBJ2-2; d_gene: TRBD1; v_gene: TRBV7-9
CDR3aa: CASSRLAGGDEQYF; CDR3nt: TGTGCCAGCAGCCGACTAGCGGGGGGTGATGAGCAGTACTTC; abundance: -; j_gene: TRBJ2-7; d_gene: TRBD2; v_gene: TRBV7-9
CDR3aa: CASSLVGAGSSEAFF; CDR3nt: TGCGCCAGCAGCTTGGTCGGGGCGGGTTCTTCTGAAGCTTTCTTT; abundance: -; j_gene: TRBJ1-1; d_gene: -; v_gene: TRBV5-1
CDR3aa: CSVAREGLHGYTF; CDR3nt: TGCAGCGTTGCCCGGGAAGGGCTTCATGGCTACACCTTC; abundance: once; j_gene: TRBJ1-2; d_gene: -; v_gene: TRBV29-1
CDR3aa: CASGVGVTGELFF; CDR3nt: TGTGCGAGCGGGGTAGGGGTCACCGGGGAGCTGTTTTTT; abundance: few; j_gene: TRBJ2-2; d_gene: TRBD2; v_gene: TRBV19
CDR3aa: CASSVAGGSSTDTQYF; CDR3nt: TGTGCCAGCAGCGTAGCGGGGGGCTCTAGCACAGATACGCAGTATTTT; abundance: once; j_gene: TRBJ2-3; d_gene: TRBD2; v_gene: TRBV11-1
CDR3aa: CASSPGAATNEKLFF; CDR3nt: TGTGCCAGCTCACCAGGAGCTGCAACTAATGAAAAACTGTTTTTT; abundance: few; j_gene: TRBJ1-4; d_gene: -; v_gene: TRBV18
CDR3aa: CASSPGGDNSPLHF; CDR3nt: TGTGCCAGCAGCCCCGGGGGGGATAATTCACCCCTCCACTTT; abundance: once; j_gene: TRBJ1-6; d_gene: -; v_gene: TRBV6-5
CDR3aa: CASSHSVRGSYEQYF; CDR3nt: TGCGCCAGCAGCCATTCGGTGAGGGGCTCCTACGAGCAGTACTTC; abundance: once; j_gene: TRBJ2-7; d_gene: -; v_gene: TRBV4-3
CDR3aa: CASSGHRGATKNIQYF; CDR3nt: TGTGCCAGCAGTGGTCACAGGGGTGCAACCAAAAACATTCAGTACTTC; abundance: -; j_gene: TRBJ2-4; d_gene: TRBD1; v_gene: TRBV6-1
CDR3aa: CASTLTFRDEAFF; CDR3nt: TGTGCCAGTACATTGACTTTCAGGGATGAAGCTTTCTTT; abundance: -; j_gene: TRBJ1-1; d_gene: -; v_gene: TRBV19
CDR3aa: CASSLGTWVLGTEAFF; CDR3nt: TGTGCCAGCAGCTTAGGTACGTGGGTCTTGGGCACTGAAGCTTTCTTT; abundance: -; j_gene: TRBJ1-1; d_gene: -; v_gene: TRBV11-1
CDR3aa: CASSERRGGALEQYF; CDR3nt: TGTGCCAGCAGTGAAAGGCGCGGGGGGGCCCTCGAGCAGTACTTC; abundance: once; j_gene: TRBJ2-7; d_gene: TRBD2; v_gene: TRBV6-1
CDR3aa: CASSLLKYGYTF; CDR3nt: TGTGCCAGCAGCCTGCTTAAGTATGGCTACACCTTC; abundance: -; j_gene: TRBJ1-2; d_gene: -; v_gene: TRBV5-6
CDR3aa: CASSLGQGTGYTF; CDR3nt: TGTGCCAGCAGCCTTGGACAGGGGACTGGCTACACCTTC; abundance: -; j_gene: TRBJ1-2; d_gene: TRBD1; v_gene: TRBV3-1/TRBV3-2
CDR3aa: CASSAGLSGNTIYF; CDR3nt: TGTGCCAGCTCCGCCGGTCTTTCTGGAAACACCATATATTTT; abundance: few; j_gene: TRBJ1-3; d_gene: -; v_gene: TRBV19
CDR3aa: CATSDLGLTDNEQFF; CDR3nt: TGTGCCACCAGTGATCTGGGGCTGACAGACAATGAGCAGTTCTTC; abundance: -; j_gene: TRBJ2-1; d_gene: -; v_gene: TRBV24-1
CDR3aa: CASSSRGFNEQFF; CDR3nt: TGTGCCAGCAGCTCGAGGGGGTTCAATGAGCAGTTCTTC; abundance: -; j_gene: TRBJ2-1; d_gene: -; v_gene: TRBV7-2
CDR3aa: CAWRPGGVGAFF; CDR3nt: TGTGCCTGGAGGCCGGGAGGCGTGGGGGCTTTCTTT; abundance: -; j_gene: TRBJ1-1; d_gene: -; v_gene: TRBV30
CDR3aa: CASSVAGTAGPNVLTF; CDR3nt: TGTGCCAGCAGCGTAGCTGGGACAGCTGGGCCAAACGTCCTGACTTTC; abundance: -; j_gene: TRBJ2-6; d_gene: TRBD1; v_gene: TRBV9